The rows below give T cell receptor beta chains drawn from one sample of a study of patients and donors after allogeneic stem cell transplantation. TCRdb processed the RT-PCR reads anew with MiXCR; each CDR3 protein has one entry. The data contain about 150,000 distinct CDR3 sequences, over 30% of them singletons. Sequenced: blood, either unsorted or a sorted T cell fraction (not recorded which). The receptor set was obtained from a human donor who was either an allogeneic HSCT recipient or a stem cell or donor lymphocyte infusion donor (not recorded which). It is not recorded whose cells these are; they may come from a transplant donor. CDR3s include the opening cysteine and the closing phenylalanine or tryptophan. The D gene is left open where the match is weak. Only some rows state a clone size, as once, few, many or a class for expanded clones.

j_call | clone_size | d_call | v_call | cdr3_nt | cdr3_aa
TRBJ2-1 | NA | TRBD1 | TRBV10-3 | TGTGCCATCACCGGGACAGGGGGCAATGAGCAGTTCTTC | CAITGTGGNEQFF
TRBJ2-5 | few | TRBD1 | TRBV6-2/TRBV6-3 | TGTGCCAGCGAGCCTGGACAGGGAGAGACCCAGTACTTC | CASEPGQGETQYF
TRBJ2-2 | NA | NA | TRBV12-3/TRBV12-4 | TGTGCCAGCAGTTTAGCCCCTAGCGCGAACACCGGGGAGCTGTTTTTT | CASSLAPSANTGELFF
TRBJ2-5 | NA | NA | TRBV29-1 | TGCAGCGGTGGGATTTACCAAGAGACCCAGTACTTC | CSGGIYQETQYF
TRBJ1-5 | NA | TRBD1 | TRBV12-3/TRBV12-4 | TGTGCCAGCAGTTTGCCAGGGGGGAGCAATCAGCCCCAGCATTTT | CASSLPGGSNQPQHF
TRBJ2-7 | NA | TRBD1 | TRBV15 | TGTGCCACCAGCAGAGATCGTCTGGCAGGGGGCTCCTACGAGCAGTACTTC | CATSRDRLAGGSYEQYF
TRBJ2-1 | NA | NA | TRBV12-3/TRBV12-4 | TGTGCCAGCAGTTTACCGGGGACCTACTACAATGAGCAGTTCTTC | CASSLPGTYYNEQFF
TRBJ1-1 | NA | NA | TRBV18 | TGTGCCAGCTCACCCTCAAGACAGGACCCCCTGAACACTGAAGCTTTCTTT | CASSPSRQDPLNTEAFF
TRBJ2-1 | NA | TRBD2 | TRBV10-3 | TGTGCCGCTGGTCCTCCGGGACTACCGGACAATGAGCAGTTCTTC | CAAGPPGLPDNEQFF
TRBJ1-5 | NA | TRBD1 | TRBV7-2 | TGTGCCAGCAGCTTAGCGGGGGACAGGGTGGGCCAGCCCCAGCATTTT | CASSLAGDRVGQPQHF
TRBJ2-4 | NA | TRBD1 | TRBV27 | TGTGCCAGCAGTTTATCGACAGGGAAAAACATTCAGTACTTC | CASSLSTGKNIQYF
TRBJ2-2 | NA | NA | TRBV5-1 | TGCGCCAGCAGCACCAGGGTCGGCGGGGAGCTGTTTTTT | CASSTRVGGELFF
TRBJ1-2 | NA | NA | TRBV10-3 | TGTGCCATCAGTGAGAAAGGGATCGGCTATGGCTACACCTTC | CAISEKGIGYGYTF
TRBJ2-2 | NA | NA | TRBV7-7 | TGTGCTAGCAGCTTAGCGACGACAGGGGAGGGCACCGGGGAGCTGTTTTTT | CASSLATTGEGTGELFF
TRBJ2-2 | few | TRBD2 | TRBV5-6 | TGTGCCAGCAGCTTGTCTAGCGGGGACACCGGGGAGCTGTTTTTT | CASSLSSGDTGELFF
TRBJ2-1 | NA | NA | TRBV6-6 | TGTGCCAGCAGTTACGGGGCAGGGCCCTACAATGAGCAGTTCTTC | CASSYGAGPYNEQFF
TRBJ1-6 | few | NA | TRBV20-1 | TGCAGTGCTAGAGTCGATTCACCCCTCCACTTT | CSARVDSPLHF
TRBJ1-1 | NA | NA | TRBV12-3/TRBV12-4 | TGTGCCAGCAGGGGTAACTTCCAGAACACTGAAGCTTTCTTT | CASRGNFQNTEAFF
TRBJ2-7 | few | NA | TRBV6-2/TRBV6-3 | TGTGCCAGCACCGTAATCCCGGGGCCGTCACACTTC | CASTVIPGPSHF
TRBJ1-5 | NA | NA | TRBV27 | TGTGCCAGCAGTTTATTCGGAGACGATCAGCCCCAGCATTTT | CASSLFGDDQPQHF
TRBJ2-7 | NA | NA | TRBV6-1 | TGTGCCAGCAGAAGCGTCTCCTACGAGCAGTACTTC | CASRSVSYEQYF
TRBJ2-5 | NA | NA | TRBV4-3 | TGCGCCAGCAGCCAAGCCGGGGGCGAAGAGACCCAGTACTTC | CASSQAGGEETQYF
TRBJ2-5 | few | TRBD2 | TRBV9 | TGTGCCAGCAGCGTAGTGTCTAGCGGGCGGGAGACCCAGTACTTC | CASSVVSSGRETQYF
TRBJ1-1 | NA | NA | TRBV30 | TGTGCCTGGGGGAGGGGAGGGCACACTGAAGCTTTCTTT | CAWGRGGHTEAFF
TRBJ2-5 | once | NA | TRBV5-1 | TGCGCCAGCAGCTTAAGGTCAGAGACCCAGTACTTC | CASSLRSETQYF
TRBJ2-7 | NA | NA | TRBV27 | TGTGCCAGCAGTGCAGGGACTCGAACCTACGAGCAGTACTTC | CASSAGTRTYEQYF
TRBJ2-1 | NA | NA | TRBV12-3/TRBV12-4 | TGTGCCAGCAGTTTTTTCTTGGCCCCAGAAAATGAGCAGTTCTTC | CASSFFLAPENEQFF
TRBJ2-5 | few | TRBD1 | TRBV7-2 | TGTGCCAGCAGTAATCAGGGGGCGAGGATTGAGACCCAGTACTTC | CASSNQGARIETQYF
TRBJ1-2 | NA | NA | TRBV7-9 | TGTGCCAGCAGCGAAGTGGCAGGTTGGAACTATGACGGCTACACCTTC | CASSEVAGWNYDGYTF